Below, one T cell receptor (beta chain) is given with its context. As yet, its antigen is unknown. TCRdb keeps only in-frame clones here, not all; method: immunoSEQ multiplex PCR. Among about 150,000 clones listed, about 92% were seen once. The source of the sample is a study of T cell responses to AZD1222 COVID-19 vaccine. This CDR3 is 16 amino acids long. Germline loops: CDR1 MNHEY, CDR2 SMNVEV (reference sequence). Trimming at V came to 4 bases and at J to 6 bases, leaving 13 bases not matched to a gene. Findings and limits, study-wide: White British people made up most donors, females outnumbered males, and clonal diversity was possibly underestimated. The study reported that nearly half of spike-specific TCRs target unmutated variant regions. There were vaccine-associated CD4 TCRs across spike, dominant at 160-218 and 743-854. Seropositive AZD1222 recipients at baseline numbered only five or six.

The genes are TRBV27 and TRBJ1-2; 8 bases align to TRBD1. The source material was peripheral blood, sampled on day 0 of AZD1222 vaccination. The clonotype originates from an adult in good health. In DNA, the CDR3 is TGTGCCAGCAGTTCCTCACCAGGGGGCGGGGTTGATGGCTACACCTTC. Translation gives CASSSSPGGGVDGYTF.